Listed here is a single T cell receptor beta chain. The antigen is not known. This sample was taken from a study of OX40 agonist ivuxolimab in advanced cancers. Study at large: Two patients with cutaneous melanoma and one with hepatocellular carcinoma, three in total, showed partial responses. Study-wide findings and caveats: Certain nonresponding patients likewise had low normalized T-cell clonal expansion. Antigen specificity remained undetermined for the expanded peripheral T cells.

The protocol was immunoSEQ multiplex PCR, while the TCRdb copy is restricted to in-frame clones and leaves out a portion. In the table there are approximately 60,000 clones, approximately 84% of which are singletons. The length of the CDR3 is 14 residues. Trimming removed 4 bases from V and 7 bases from J, with 16 bases in between. Looked up from germline, CDR1 is SGHDN and CDR2 is FVKESK. Sequenced here: CD4+ or CD8+ T cells sorted from blood, sampled in a trial of the OX40 agonist ivuxolimab. V and J are TRBV14 and TRBJ2-5, with a tentative D call TRBD1 (6 bases). The TCR originated in an adult with an advanced solid tumor such as melanoma, head and neck, liver or kidney cancer. CDR3 in DNA: TGTGCCAGCAGCCTTCCAGGGGCCGGTGGGACCCAGTACTTC. Protein product: CASSLPGAGGTQYF.